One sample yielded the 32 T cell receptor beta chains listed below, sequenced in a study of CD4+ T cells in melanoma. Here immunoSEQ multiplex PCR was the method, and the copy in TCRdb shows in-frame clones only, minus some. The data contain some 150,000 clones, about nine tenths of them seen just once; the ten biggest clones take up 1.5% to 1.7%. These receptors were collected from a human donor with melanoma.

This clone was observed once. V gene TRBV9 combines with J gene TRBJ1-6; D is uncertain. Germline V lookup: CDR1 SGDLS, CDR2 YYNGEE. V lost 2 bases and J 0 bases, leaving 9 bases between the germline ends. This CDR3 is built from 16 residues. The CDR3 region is CASSVGSSSYNSPLHF. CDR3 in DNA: TGTGCCAGCAGCGTCGGATCGAGCTCCTATAATTCACCCCTCCACTTT.

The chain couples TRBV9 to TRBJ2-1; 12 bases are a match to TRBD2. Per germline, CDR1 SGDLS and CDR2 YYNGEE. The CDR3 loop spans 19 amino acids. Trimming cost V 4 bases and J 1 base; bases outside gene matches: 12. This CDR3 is CASSMRGLAGMISYNEQFF. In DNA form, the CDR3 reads TGTGCCAGCAGCATGAGAGGACTAGCGGGGATGATTTCCTACAATGAGCAGTTCTTC.

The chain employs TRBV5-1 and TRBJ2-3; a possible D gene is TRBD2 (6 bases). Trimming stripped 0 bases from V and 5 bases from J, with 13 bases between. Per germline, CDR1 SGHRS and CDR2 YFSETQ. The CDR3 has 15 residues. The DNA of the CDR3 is TGCGCCAGCAGCTTGGGCGGGAATGAGGGAGATACGCAGTATTTT. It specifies CASSLGGNEGDTQYF.

CDR3 nucleotide sequence: TGCGCCAGCTCCAAGGGAGCAGGTTCTTACCATGAGCAGTTCTTC. Amino acids: CASSKGAGSYHEQFF. The chain links TRBV5-1 to TRBJ2-1, with a tentative D call TRBD2 (5 bases). Trimming shortened V by 7 bases and J by 8 bases, and 22 bases separated the two germline ends. CDR3 size: 15 residues. Germline CDR1 is SGHRS and CDR2 is YFSETQ.

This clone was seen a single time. CDR3 coding DNA: TGTGCCAGCAGTTCTACAGGCCGATCGGGTGAGCAGTTCTTC. This sequence encodes CASSSTGRSGEQFF. The J gene is TRBJ2-1, the V gene TRBV6-5; possible D gene TRBD1, 5 bases. Germline-derived CDR1 and CDR2 are MNHEY and SVGAGI. Between the trimmed V and J ends, which lost 4 bases and 9 bases, there was a span of 16 bases. CDR3 length equals 14 residues.

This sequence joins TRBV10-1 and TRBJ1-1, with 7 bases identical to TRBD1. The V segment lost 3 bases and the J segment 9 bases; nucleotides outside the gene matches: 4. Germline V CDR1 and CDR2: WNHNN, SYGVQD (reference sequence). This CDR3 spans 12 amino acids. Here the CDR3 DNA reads TGCGCCAGCAGTGAAGGGGGCGGTCAAGCTTTCTTT. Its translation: CASSEGGGQAFF.

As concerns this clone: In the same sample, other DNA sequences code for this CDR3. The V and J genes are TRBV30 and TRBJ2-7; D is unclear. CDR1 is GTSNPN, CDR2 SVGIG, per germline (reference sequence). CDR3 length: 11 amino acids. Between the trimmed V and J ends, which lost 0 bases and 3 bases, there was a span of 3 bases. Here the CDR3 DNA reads TGTGCCTGGAGTGTCCGCTACGAGCAGTACTTC. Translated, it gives CAWSVRYEQYF.

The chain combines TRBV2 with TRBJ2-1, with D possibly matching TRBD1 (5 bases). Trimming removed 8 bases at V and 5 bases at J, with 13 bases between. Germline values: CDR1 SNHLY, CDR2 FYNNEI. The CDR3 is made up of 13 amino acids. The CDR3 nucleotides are TGTGCCAGCTCCAGGGTCTGGGACAATGAGCAGTTCTTC. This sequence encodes CASSRVWDNEQFF. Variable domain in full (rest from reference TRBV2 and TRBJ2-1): EPEVTQTPSHQVTQMGQEVILRCVPISNHLYFYWYRQILGQKVEFLVSFYNNEISEKSEIFDDQFSVERPDGSNFTLKIRSTKLEDSAMYFCASSRVWDNEQFFGPGTRLTVL.

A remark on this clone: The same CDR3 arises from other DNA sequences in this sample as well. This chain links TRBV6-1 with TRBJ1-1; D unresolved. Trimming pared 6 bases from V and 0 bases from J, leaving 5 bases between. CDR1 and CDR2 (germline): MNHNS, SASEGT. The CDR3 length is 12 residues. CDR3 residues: CASRTVNTEAFF. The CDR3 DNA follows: TGTGCCAGCAGAACAGTGAACACTGAAGCTTTCTTT.

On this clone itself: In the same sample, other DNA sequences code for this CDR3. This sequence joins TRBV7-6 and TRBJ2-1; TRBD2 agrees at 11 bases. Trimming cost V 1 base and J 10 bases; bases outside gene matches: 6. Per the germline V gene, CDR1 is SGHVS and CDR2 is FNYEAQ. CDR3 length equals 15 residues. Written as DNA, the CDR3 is TGTGCCAGCAGCTTAGGTAGCGGGGGGGCAGGGGAGCAGTTCTTC. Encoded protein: CASSLGSGGAGEQFF.

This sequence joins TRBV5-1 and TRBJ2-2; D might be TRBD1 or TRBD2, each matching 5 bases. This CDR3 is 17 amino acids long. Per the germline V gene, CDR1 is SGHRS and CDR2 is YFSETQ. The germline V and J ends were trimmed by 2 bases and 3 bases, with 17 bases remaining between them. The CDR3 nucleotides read TGCGCCAGCAGCTTAGCCCCTCGAGGGGTCGACACCGGGGAGCTGTTTTTT. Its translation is CASSLAPRGVDTGELFF.

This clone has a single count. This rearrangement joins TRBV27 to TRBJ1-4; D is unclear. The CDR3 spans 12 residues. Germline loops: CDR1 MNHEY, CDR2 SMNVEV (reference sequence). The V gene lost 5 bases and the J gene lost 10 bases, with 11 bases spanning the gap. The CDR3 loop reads CASSRPRGKLFF. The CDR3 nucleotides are TGTGCCAGCAGTCGCCCCCGGGGAAAACTGTTTTTT.

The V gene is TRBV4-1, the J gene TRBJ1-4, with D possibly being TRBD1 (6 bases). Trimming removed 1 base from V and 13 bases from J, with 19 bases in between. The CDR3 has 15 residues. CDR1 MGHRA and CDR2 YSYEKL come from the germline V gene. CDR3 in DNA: TGCGCCAGCAGCCAAGCCCGACAGGCCCCTGGGACACTGTTTTTT. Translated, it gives CASSQARQAPGTLFF.

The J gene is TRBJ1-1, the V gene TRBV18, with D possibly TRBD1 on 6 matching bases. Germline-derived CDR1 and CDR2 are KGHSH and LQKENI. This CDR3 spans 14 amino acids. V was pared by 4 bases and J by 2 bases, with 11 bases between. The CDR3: CASSRTGRNTEAFF. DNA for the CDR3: TGTGCCAGCTCACGAACAGGGAGAAACACTGAAGCTTTCTTT.

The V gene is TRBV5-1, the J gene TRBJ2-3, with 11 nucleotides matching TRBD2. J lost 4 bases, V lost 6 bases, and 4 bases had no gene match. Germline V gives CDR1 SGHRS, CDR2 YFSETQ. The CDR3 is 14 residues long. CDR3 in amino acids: CASTSGGFPDTQYF. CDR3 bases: TGCGCCAGCACTAGCGGGGGGTTCCCAGATACGCAGTATTTT.

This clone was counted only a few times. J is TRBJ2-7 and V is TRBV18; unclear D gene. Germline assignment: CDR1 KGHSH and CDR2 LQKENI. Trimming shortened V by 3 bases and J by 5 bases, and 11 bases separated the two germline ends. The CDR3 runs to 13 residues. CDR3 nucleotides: TGTGCCAGCTCACCGGGCTTGGAAAACGAGCAGTACTTC. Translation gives CASSPGLENEQYF. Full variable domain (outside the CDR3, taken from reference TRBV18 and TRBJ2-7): NAGVMQNPRHLVRRRGQEARLRCSPMKGHSHVYWYRQLPEEGLKFMVYLQKENIIDESGMPKERFSAEFPKEGPSILRIQQVVRGDSAAYFCASSPGLENEQYFGPGTRLTVT.

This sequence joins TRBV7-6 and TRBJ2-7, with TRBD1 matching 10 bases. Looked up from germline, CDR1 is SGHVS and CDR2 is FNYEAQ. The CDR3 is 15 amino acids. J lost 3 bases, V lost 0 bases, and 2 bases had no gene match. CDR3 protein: CASSLAGTGDYEQYF. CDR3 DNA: TGTGCCAGCAGCTTAGCCGGGACAGGGGACTACGAGCAGTACTTC.

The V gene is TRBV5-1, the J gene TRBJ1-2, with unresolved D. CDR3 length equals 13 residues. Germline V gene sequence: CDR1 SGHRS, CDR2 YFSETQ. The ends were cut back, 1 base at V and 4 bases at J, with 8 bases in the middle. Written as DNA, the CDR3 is TGCGCCAGCAGCTTGTCACAGTCCTATGGCTACACCTTC. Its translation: CASSLSQSYGYTF.

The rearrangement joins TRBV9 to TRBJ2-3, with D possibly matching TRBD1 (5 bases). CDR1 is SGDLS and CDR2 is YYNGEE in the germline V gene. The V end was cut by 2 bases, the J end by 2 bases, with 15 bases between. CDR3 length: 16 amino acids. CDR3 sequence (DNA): TGTGCCAGCAGCGTTTCACCCAGGGAATCCACAGATACGCAGTATTTT. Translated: CASSVSPRESTDTQYF.

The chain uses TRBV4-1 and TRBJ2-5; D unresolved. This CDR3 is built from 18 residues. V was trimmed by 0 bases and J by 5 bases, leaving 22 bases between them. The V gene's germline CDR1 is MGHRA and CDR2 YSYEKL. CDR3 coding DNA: TGCGCCAGCAGCCAAGATAACCCCAGACCTACCCCGCGGGAGACCCAGTACTTC. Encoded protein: CASSQDNPRPTPRETQYF.

The CDR3 reads CASSAGPTYQETQYF. CDR3 in DNA: TGTGCCAGCAGCGCGGGACCGACGTACCAAGAGACCCAGTACTTC. The chain carries TRBV11-2 and TRBJ2-5, with a possible D match to TRBD2 (6 bases). V lost 5 bases and J 0 bases, leaving 13 bases between the germline ends. CDR1 and CDR2 from the germline V gene are SGHAT and FQNNGV. CDR3 length equals 15 residues.

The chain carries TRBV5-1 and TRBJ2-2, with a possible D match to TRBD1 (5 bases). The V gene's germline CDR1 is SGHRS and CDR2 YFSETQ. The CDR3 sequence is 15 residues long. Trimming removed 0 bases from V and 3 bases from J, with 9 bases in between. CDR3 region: CASSLGQGHTGELFF. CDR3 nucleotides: TGCGCCAGCAGCTTGGGTCAGGGTCACACCGGGGAGCTGTTTTTT.

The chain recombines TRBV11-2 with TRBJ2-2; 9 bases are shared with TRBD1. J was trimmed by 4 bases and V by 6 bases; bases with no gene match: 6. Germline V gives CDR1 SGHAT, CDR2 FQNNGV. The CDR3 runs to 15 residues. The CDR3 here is CASRAGQGGTGELFF. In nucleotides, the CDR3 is TGTGCCAGCAGGGCGGGACAGGGAGGCACCGGGGAGCTGTTTTTT. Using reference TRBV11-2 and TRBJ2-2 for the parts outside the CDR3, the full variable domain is EAGVAQSPRYKIIEKRQSVAFWCNPISGHATLYWYQQILGQGPKLLIQFQNNGVVDDSQLPKDRFSAERLKGVDSTLKIQPAKLEDSAVYLCASRAGQGGTGELFFGEGSRLTVL.

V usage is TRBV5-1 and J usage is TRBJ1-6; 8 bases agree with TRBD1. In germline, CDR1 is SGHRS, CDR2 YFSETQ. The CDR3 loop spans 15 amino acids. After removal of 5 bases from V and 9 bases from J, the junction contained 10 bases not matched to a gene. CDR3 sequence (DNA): TGCGCCAGCAGTTATGGAGGACAGGGTCTTTCACCCCTCCACTTT. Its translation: CASSYGGQGLSPLHF.

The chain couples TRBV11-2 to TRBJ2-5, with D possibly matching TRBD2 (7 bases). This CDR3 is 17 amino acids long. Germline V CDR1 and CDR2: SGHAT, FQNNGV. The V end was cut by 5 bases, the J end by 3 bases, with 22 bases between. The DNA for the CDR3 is TGTGCCAGCAGCCCCTTGGGGGGGCACGGATTCAAAGAGACCCAGTACTTC. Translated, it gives CASSPLGGHGFKETQYF.

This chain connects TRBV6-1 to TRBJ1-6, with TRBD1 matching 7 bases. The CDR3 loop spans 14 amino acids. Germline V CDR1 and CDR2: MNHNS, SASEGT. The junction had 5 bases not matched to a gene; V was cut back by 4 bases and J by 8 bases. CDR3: CASSVSGTDSPLHF. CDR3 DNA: TGTGCCAGCAGTGTATCCGGGACAGATTCACCCCTCCACTTT.

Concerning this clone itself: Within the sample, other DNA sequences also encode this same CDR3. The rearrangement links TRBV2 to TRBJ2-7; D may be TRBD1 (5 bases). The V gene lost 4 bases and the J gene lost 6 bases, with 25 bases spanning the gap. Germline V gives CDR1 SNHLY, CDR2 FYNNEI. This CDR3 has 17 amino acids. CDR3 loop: CASSGVQGRNVLGEQYF. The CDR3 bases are TGTGCCAGCAGTGGAGTTCAGGGTCGAAATGTGCTGGGCGAGCAGTACTTC. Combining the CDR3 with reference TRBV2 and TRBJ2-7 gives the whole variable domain EPEVTQTPSHQVTQMGQEVILRCVPISNHLYFYWYRQILGQKVEFLVSFYNNEISEKSEIFDDQFSVERPDGSNFTLKIRSTKLEDSAMYFCASSGVQGRNVLGEQYFGPGTRLTVT.

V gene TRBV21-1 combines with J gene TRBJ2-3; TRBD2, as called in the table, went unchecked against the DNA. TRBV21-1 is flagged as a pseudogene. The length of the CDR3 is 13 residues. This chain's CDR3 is CASLFSSTDTQYF. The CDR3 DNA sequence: TGTGCCAGCCTCTTTTCTAGCACAGATACGCAGTATTTT.

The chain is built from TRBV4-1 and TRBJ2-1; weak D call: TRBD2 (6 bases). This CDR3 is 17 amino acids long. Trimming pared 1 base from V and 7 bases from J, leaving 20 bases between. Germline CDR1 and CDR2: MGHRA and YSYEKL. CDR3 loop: CASSQGRLGGTSNEQFF. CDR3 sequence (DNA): TGCGCCAGCAGCCAAGGTAGACTGGGGGGTACGTCGAATGAGCAGTTCTTC.

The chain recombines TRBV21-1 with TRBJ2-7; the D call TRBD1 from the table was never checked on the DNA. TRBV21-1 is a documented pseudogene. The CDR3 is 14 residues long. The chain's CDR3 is CASSTGQGRDEQYF. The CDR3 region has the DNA TGTGCCAGCAGCACAGGACAGGGGAGGGACGAGCAGTACTTC.

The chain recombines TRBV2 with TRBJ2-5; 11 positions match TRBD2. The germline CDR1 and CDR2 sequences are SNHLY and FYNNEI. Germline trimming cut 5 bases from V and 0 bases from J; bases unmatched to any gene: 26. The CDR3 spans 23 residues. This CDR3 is CASSPTRLAGRKNPSPHQETQYF. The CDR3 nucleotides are TGTGCCAGCAGTCCGACCCGACTAGCGGGGAGAAAGAATCCTTCTCCGCACCAAGAGACCCAGTACTTC.

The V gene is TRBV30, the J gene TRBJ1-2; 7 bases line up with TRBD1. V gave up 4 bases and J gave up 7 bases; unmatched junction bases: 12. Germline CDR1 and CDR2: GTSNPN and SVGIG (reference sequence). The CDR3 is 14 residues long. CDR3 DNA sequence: TGTGCCTGGACGCAGGGCGAGGGGGCGGGTGGCTACACCTTC. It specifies CAWTQGEGAGGYTF.